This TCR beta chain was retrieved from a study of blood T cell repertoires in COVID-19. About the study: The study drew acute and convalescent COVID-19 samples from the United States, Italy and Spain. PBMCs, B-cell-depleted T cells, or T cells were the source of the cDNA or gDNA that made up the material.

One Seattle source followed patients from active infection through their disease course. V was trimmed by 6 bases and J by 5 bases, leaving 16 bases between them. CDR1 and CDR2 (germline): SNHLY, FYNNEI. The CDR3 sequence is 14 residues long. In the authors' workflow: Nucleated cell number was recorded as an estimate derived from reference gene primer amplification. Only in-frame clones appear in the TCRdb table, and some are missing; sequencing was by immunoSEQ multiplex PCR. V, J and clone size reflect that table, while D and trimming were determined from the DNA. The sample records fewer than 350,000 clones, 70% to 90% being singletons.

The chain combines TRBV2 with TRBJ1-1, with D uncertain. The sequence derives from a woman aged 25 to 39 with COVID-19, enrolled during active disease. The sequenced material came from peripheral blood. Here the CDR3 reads CASRPTSEWTEAFF. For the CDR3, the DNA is TGTGCCAGCAGGCCTACCTCGGAGTGGACTGAAGCTTTCTTT.